The 24 T cell receptor beta chains in this list originate from one sample, sequenced in a study of T cell responses to AZD1222 COVID-19 vaccine (dated by TCRdb to about 2021). The time point label for this specimen denotes: about 28 days (+/-7) after the second vaccine dose. Preparation of the library involved the immunoSEQ multiplex PCR assay. TCRdb provides this immuneACCESS table in a form limited to in-frame rearrangements. Some clones are lacking; in checked studies, under half of them reflect an unresolved V gene, and why the rest are absent is not known. This sample gives about 140,000 clones in total; roughly 90% of them show up just once. The top ten clones comprise approximately 1.6% of the sample. This specimen consisted of peripheral blood, obtained 28 days after the second AZD1222 dose. Receptor source: an adult who received the AZD1222 COVID-19 vaccine.

This clone has more than one count but fewer than ten. The chain recombines TRBV5-1 with TRBJ2-1, with unresolved D. The CDR3 loop spans 13 amino acids. V was trimmed by 5 bases and J by 1 base, leaving 7 bases between them. Germline V gene data show CDR1 as SGHRS and CDR2 as YFSETQ. The CDR3 here is CASSQTSYNEQFF. The CDR3 nucleotides are TGCGCCAGCAGTCAGACTTCCTACAATGAGCAGTTCTTC.

The chain recombines TRBV6-2 or TRBV6-3 with TRBJ1-4, with D unresolved. Germline V lookup: CDR1 MNHEY, CDR2 SVGEGT. The CDR3 extends over 15 amino acids. V lost 2 bases, J lost 2 bases, and 9 bases lay in between. The CDR3 DNA is TGTGCCAGCAGTTACCGGACGGGGACTAATGAAAAACTGTTTTTT. It is translated as CASSYRTGTNEKLFF.

The CDR3 reads CAWSAQTGTRNTIYF. The CDR3 coding sequence is TGTGCCTGGAGTGCACAGACAGGGACCCGAAACACCATATATTTT. This chain joins TRBV30 and TRBJ1-3; 7 bases agree with TRBD1. Trimming at V came to 1 base and at J to 5 bases, leaving 8 bases not matched to a gene. The CDR3 consists of 15 residues. Germline CDR1 GTSNPN, CDR2 SVGIG (reference sequence).

The chain has TRBV18 and TRBJ1-2; tentatively, D is TRBD1 (6 bases). The CDR3 sequence is 14 residues long. Germline V lookup: CDR1 KGHSH, CDR2 LQKENI. Trimming took 0 bases from V and 4 from J, leaving 9 bases between them. The CDR3 DNA reads TGTGCCAGCTCACCACCCGGGGGCGGCTATGGCTACACCTTC. It codes for CASSPPGGGYGYTF.

The V call is TRBV5-4, the J call TRBJ2-5, with D unclear. Trimming stripped 0 bases from V and 4 bases from J, with 1 base between. CDR1 and CDR2 from the germline V gene are SGHNT and YYREEE (reference sequence). The CDR3 runs to 11 residues. In nucleotides, the CDR3 is TGTGCCAGCAGCTTGGCAGAGACCCAGTACTTC. It encodes CASSLAETQYF.

The chain employs TRBV5-4 and TRBJ1-2; weak D call: TRBD1 (5 bases). Between the trimmed V and J ends, which lost 3 bases and 2 bases, there was a span of 11 bases. Looked up from germline, CDR1 is SGHNT and CDR2 is YYREEE (reference sequence). The length of the CDR3 is 14 residues. This chain's CDR3 is CASSSGTLNYGYTF. CDR3 sequence (DNA): TGTGCCAGCAGCTCCGGGACGTTAAACTATGGCTACACCTTC.

The genes are TRBV7-9 and TRBJ2-5; D gene ambiguous. CDR1 SEHNR and CDR2 FQNEAQ come from the germline V gene (reference sequence). V lost 4 bases to trimming and J lost 0 bases, with 12 bases between them. CDR3 length: 15 amino acids. CDR3 DNA sequence: TGTGCCAGCAGCTCCCAAGGGCTCTACCAAGAGACCCAGTACTTC. It yields the protein CASSSQGLYQETQYF.

This sequence joins TRBV7-8 and TRBJ2-5, with unresolved D. The CDR3 totals 11 residues. The germline CDR1 and CDR2 sequences are SGHVS and FQNEAQ. V was pared by 5 bases and J by 5 bases, with 6 bases between. CDR3 sequence: CASSPPETQYF. As DNA, the CDR3 is TGTGCCAGCAGCCCGCCCGAGACCCAGTACTTC.

The chain links TRBV27 to TRBJ1-4; TRBD1 aligns across 9 bases. The germline CDR1 and CDR2 sequences are MNHEY and SMNVEV (reference sequence). The CDR3 has 15 residues. V shed 5 bases and J 8 bases; nucleotides not matched to a gene: 9. CDR3 amino acids: CASSRRDRAREKLFF. CDR3 coding DNA: TGTGCCAGCAGTCGACGGGACAGGGCGAGGGAAAAACTGTTTTTT.

The chain is built from TRBV4-1 and TRBJ1-2, with D maybe TRBD1 (5 bases). Germline V gives CDR1 MGHRA, CDR2 YSYEKL. The CDR3 runs to 13 residues. The V end was cut by 3 bases, the J end by 6 bases, with 11 bases between. The chain's CDR3 is CASSHPGSHGYTF. The CDR3 DNA reads TGCGCCAGCAGCCATCCAGGGAGCCATGGCTACACCTTC.

The sample holds one count of this clone. The chain links TRBV6-2 or TRBV6-3 to TRBJ2-1; TRBD1 might be the D (5 bases). The CDR3 has 14 amino acids. Trimming stripped 0 bases from V and 6 bases from J, with 9 bases between. CDR1 and CDR2 (germline): MNHEY, SVGEGT. CDR3 region: CASSYSGLSNEQFF. CDR3 in DNA: TGTGCCAGCAGTTACTCGGGGCTGTCCAATGAGCAGTTCTTC.

The chain employs TRBV5-1 and TRBJ2-1, with TRBD2 matching 10 bases. The germline V gene has CDR1 SGHRS and CDR2 YFSETQ. The junction had 10 bases not matched to a gene; V was cut back by 4 bases and J by 9 bases. The CDR3 sequence is 15 residues long. CDR3 region: CASSGSGGPGGEQFF. For the CDR3, the DNA is TGCGCCAGCAGCGGTAGCGGGGGGCCCGGAGGTGAGCAGTTCTTC.

This sequence joins TRBV27 and TRBJ1-1, with TRBD1 identical over 8 bases. Germline-derived CDR1 and CDR2 are MNHEY and SMNVEV (reference sequence). V shed 4 bases, J shed 4 bases, and the junction held 11 bases outside the gene matches. This CDR3 comprises 16 residues. This chain's CDR3 is CASSYRTGMEVTEAFF. The DNA of the CDR3 is TGTGCCAGCAGTTATCGGACAGGGATGGAGGTCACTGAAGCTTTCTTT.

V and J are TRBV4-3 and TRBJ2-7; tentatively, D is TRBD2 (5 bases). The CDR3 totals 15 residues. Trimming stripped 1 base from V and 0 bases from J, with 10 bases between. CDR1 is LGHNA and CDR2 is YSLEER in the germline V gene. In DNA, the CDR3 is TGCGCCAGCAGCCAAGTTGCAGACTACTCCTACGAGCAGTACTTC. This codes for CASSQVADYSYEQYF.

This chain uses TRBV6-2 or TRBV6-3 with TRBJ2-7; D unresolved. V dropped 5 bases and J dropped 7 bases, with 12 bases sitting between them. The CDR3 has 12 amino acids. CDR1 and CDR2 from the germline V gene are MNHEY and SVGEGT. DNA for the CDR3: TGTGCCAGCAGTCAACCTGGACGGGAGCAGTACTTC. It encodes CASSQPGREQYF.

J is TRBJ2-5 and V is TRBV7-9, with TRBD1 matching 7 bases. V trimming: 4 bases; J trimming: 2 bases; junction bases outside the gene matches: 10. The length of the CDR3 is 16 residues. Germline CDR1 and CDR2: SEHNR and FQNEAQ (reference sequence). The CDR3 bases are TGTGCCAGCAGCTCGACGGACAGGTACCGTCAAGAGACCCAGTACTTC. This translates into CASSSTDRYRQETQYF. Using reference TRBV7-9 and TRBJ2-5 for the parts outside the CDR3, the full variable domain is DTGVSQNPRHKITKRGQNVTFRCDPISEHNRLYWYRQTLGQGPEFLTYFQNEAQLEKSRLLSDRFSAERPKGSFSTLEIQRTEQGDSAMYLCASSSTDRYRQETQYFGPGTRLLVL.

The rearrangement joins TRBV6-2 or TRBV6-3 to TRBJ1-5, with a weak D call TRBD1 (6 bases). This CDR3 region has 17 residues. Germline CDR1 and CDR2: MNHEY and SVGEGT. V was trimmed by 0 bases and J by 6 bases, leaving 18 bases between them. CDR3 region: CASSYSIPAGVGQPQHF. In DNA, the CDR3 is TGTGCCAGCAGTTACTCGATCCCGGCAGGGGTTGGTCAGCCCCAGCATTTT.

The chain is built from TRBV7-9 and TRBJ1-1, with 8 bases identical to TRBD1. CDR3 size: 14 residues. CDR1 and CDR2 (germline): SEHNR, FQNEAQ (reference sequence). V lost 5 bases, J lost 3 bases, and 5 bases stayed unmatched. CDR3 region: CASSKGQGDTEAFF. CDR3 nucleotide sequence: TGTGCCAGCAGCAAAGGACAGGGTGACACTGAAGCTTTCTTT.

This clone turned up a few times. CDR3 in DNA: TGTGCCAGCAGCGTAGGAGGACAGGGTGGTGATGAAAAACTGTTTTTT. It is translated as CASSVGGQGGDEKLFF. The J gene is TRBJ1-4, the V gene TRBV9; TRBD1 aligns across 8 bases. CDR1 and CDR2 from the germline V gene are SGDLS and YYNGEE. With V trimmed by 0 bases and J by 6 bases, 7 bases remained unmatched. The CDR3 has 16 residues.

The rearrangement joins TRBV14 to TRBJ2-1; D is perhaps TRBD2 (6 bases). The CDR3 is 16 amino acids. The V gene's germline CDR1 is SGHDN and CDR2 FVKESK. Trimming shortened V by 0 bases and J by 5 bases, and 14 bases separated the two germline ends. CDR3 amino acids: CASSQDRLAGNNEQFF. The CDR3 DNA is TGTGCCAGCAGCCAAGATAGACTCGCGGGGAACAATGAGCAGTTCTTC.

This chain links TRBV19 with TRBJ2-7, with 8 bases identical to TRBD1. Germline V gives CDR1 LNHDA, CDR2 SQIVND (reference sequence). V lost 6 bases to trimming and J lost 2 bases; unmatched junction nucleotides: 18. The CDR3 spans 18 residues. Here the CDR3 DNA reads TGTGCCAGTAGGACCGGGACAGGTATTGGATTGGGGGCCTACGAGCAGTACTTC. Translation: CASRTGTGIGLGAYEQYF.

This clone was counted once. This chain uses TRBV6-5 with TRBJ1-5, with D unresolved. Per the germline V gene, CDR1 is MNHEY and CDR2 is SVGAGI. V was shortened by 6 bases and J by 0 bases, with 9 bases between the two germline ends. This CDR3 is built from 14 residues. CDR3 coding DNA: TGTGCCAGCAGCCCCGCCTATAGCAATCAGCCCCAGCATTTT. Its protein product is CASSPAYSNQPQHF.

The chain employs TRBV5-1 and TRBJ2-5; D unresolved. Trimming shortened V by 1 base and J by 1 base, and 8 bases separated the two germline ends. The CDR3 spans 14 residues. From germline, CDR1 is SGHRS and CDR2 YFSETQ. This chain's CDR3 is CASSLYGSQETQYF. CDR3 DNA: TGCGCCAGCAGCTTGTACGGCAGCCAAGAGACCCAGTACTTC.

The genes are TRBV27 and TRBJ2-1; 7 bases align to TRBD2. Trimming at V came to 2 bases and at J to 2 bases, leaving 0 bases not matched to a gene. The CDR3 is 14 amino acids. CDR1 is MNHEY and CDR2 is SMNVEV in the germline V gene (reference sequence). The CDR3 loop reads CASSLGRAYNEQFF. The CDR3 DNA reads as TGTGCCAGCAGTTTAGGGAGGGCCTACAATGAGCAGTTCTTC.